This T cell receptor (beta chain) was sequenced during a study of blood T cell repertoires in COVID-19. The CDR3 is 18 amino acids. The V gene end was trimmed by 1 base and the J gene end by 2 bases; junction bases not matched to a gene: 5. Germline V gene lookup returns CDR1 LGHNA and CDR2 YNFKEQ. Profiled with immunoSEQ multiplex PCR; TCRdb holds only in-frame clones, not every one. The sample lists fewer than 450,000 clones; around nine tenths were seen once. The TCR was taken from a woman in her seventies with COVID-19, enrolled during active disease. V gene TRBV4-2 combines with J gene TRBJ2-2; 12 bases map to TRBD2. The sample was peripheral blood. DNA of the CDR3: TGTGCCAGCAGCCAAGGGGCTAGCGGGGGGGAAAACACCGGGGAGCTGTTTTTT. Translated, it gives CASSQGASGGENTGELFF.